The entry below gives a single T cell receptor (beta chain) sequence along with its context. Repertoires were generated with immunoSEQ multiplex PCR, while TCRdb's copy carries only in-frame clones and drops some. The sample records around 250,000 clones, under 85% being singletons. These data come from a study of blood T cell repertoires in COVID-19. The sequence was collected from a man aged 25 to 45 who had recovered from COVID-19. The specimen sequenced was peripheral blood.

The CDR3 here is CASSPVTGRPIYF. CDR3 DNA: TGTGCCAGCTCACCCGTCACAGGTCGCCCCATATATTTT. The rearrangement joins TRBV18 to TRBJ1-3, with TRBD1 as a possible D gene (5 bases). In germline, CDR1 is KGHSH, CDR2 LQKENI. CDR3 length: 13 amino acids. V was shortened by 3 bases and J by 11 bases, with 14 bases between the two germline ends. Full variable domain (outside the CDR3, taken from reference TRBV18 and TRBJ1-3): NAGVMQNPRHLVRRRGQEARLRCSPMKGHSHVYWYRQLPEEGLKFMVYLQKENIIDESGMPKERFSAEFPKEGPSILRIQQVVRGDSAAYFCASSPVTGRPIYFGEGSWLTVV.